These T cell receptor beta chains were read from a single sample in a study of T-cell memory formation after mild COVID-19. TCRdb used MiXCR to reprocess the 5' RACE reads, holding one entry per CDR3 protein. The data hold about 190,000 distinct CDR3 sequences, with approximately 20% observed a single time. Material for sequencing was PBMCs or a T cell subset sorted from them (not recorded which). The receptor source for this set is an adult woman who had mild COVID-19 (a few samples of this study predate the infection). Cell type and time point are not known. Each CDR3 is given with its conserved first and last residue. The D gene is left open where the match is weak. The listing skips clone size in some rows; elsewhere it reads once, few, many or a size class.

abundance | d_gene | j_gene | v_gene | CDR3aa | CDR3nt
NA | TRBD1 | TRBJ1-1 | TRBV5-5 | CASSLDRVRTEAFF | TGTGCCAGCAGCCTAGACAGGGTCCGCACTGAAGCTTTCTTT
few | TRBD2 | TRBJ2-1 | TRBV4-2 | CASSQETGGTYNEQFF | TGTGCCAGCAGCCAAGAAACGGGGGGGACCTACAATGAGCAGTTCTTC
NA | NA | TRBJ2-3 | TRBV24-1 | CATYDGGGTQYF | TGTGCCACTTATGACGGGGGAGGTACGCAGTATTTT
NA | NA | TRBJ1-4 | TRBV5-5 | CASSPPGGRSNEKLFF | TGTGCCAGCAGCCCTCCCGGGGGGCGATCTAATGAAAAACTGTTTTTT
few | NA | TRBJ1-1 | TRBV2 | CASSAEAPGFEAFF | TGTGCCAGCAGTGCCGAGGCCCCAGGCTTTGAAGCTTTCTTT
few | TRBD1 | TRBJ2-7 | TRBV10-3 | CAISETPGTGAHEQYF | TGTGCCATCAGTGAGACACCCGGGACAGGGGCCCACGAGCAGTACTTC
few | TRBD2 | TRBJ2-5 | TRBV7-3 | CASSLLASGGSETQYF | TGTGCCAGCAGCTTATTGGCTAGCGGGGGGTCGGAGACCCAGTACTTC
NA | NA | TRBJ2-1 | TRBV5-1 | CASSLVGARNEQFF | TGCGCCAGCAGCTTGGTAGGGGCTCGGAATGAGCAGTTCTTC
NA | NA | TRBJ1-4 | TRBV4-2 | CASSQDLGGEKLFF | TGTGCCAGCAGCCAAGATCTGGGGGGTGAAAAACTGTTTTTT
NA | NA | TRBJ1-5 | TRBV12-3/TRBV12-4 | CASSFDGRQPQHF | TGTGCCAGCAGTTTCGATGGGCGGCAGCCCCAGCATTTT
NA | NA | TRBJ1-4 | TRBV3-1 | CASSRRSGLEKLFF | TGTGCCAGCAGCCGACGGTCCGGACTGGAAAAACTGTTTTTT
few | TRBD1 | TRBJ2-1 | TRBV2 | CASSLRTGGVGNEQFF | TGTGCCAGCAGTTTACGGACAGGGGGTGTAGGCAATGAGCAGTTCTTC
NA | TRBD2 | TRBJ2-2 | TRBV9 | CASSPRTSGSGVTGELFF | TGTGCCAGCAGCCCCCGGACTAGCGGGAGTGGGGTCACCGGGGAGCTGTTTTTT
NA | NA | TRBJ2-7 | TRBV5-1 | CASSPTGVKKPGYEQYF | TGCGCCAGCAGCCCCACCGGTGTCAAAAAACCCGGCTACGAGCAGTACTTC
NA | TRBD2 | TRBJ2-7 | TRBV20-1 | CSAPGAGGTSLYEQYF | TGCAGTGCTCCCGGCGCGGGGGGGACTAGTCTCTACGAGCAGTACTTC
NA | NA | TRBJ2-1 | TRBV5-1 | CASSLPTSPSSYNEQFF | TGCGCCAGCAGCTTGCCGACTTCTCCTAGCTCCTACAATGAGCAGTTCTTC
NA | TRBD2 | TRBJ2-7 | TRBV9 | CASSRGLAGGTDYEQYF | TGTGCCAGCAGCCGAGGACTAGCGGGAGGAACAGACTACGAGCAGTACTTC